This T cell receptor beta chain was found in a study of CD4 T cells in relation to SARS-CoV-2 and coronaviruses. Looking at the study overall: Of the patients, under 10 were male, 4 female, two Hispanic.

Libraries were prepared by immunoSEQ multiplex PCR; TCRdb keeps only in-frame clonotypes and omits some of them. Among tens of thousands of clones listed, over 75% were seen once. Germline lookup yields CDR1 SQVTM and CDR2 ANQGSEA. V lost 4 bases and J lost 1, with 5 bases in between. The CDR3 spans 11 residues. This clonotype was sampled from an adult with COVID-19. The specimen was memory CD4+ T cells from PBMCs. The V call is TRBV29-1, the J call TRBJ2-7; D perhaps matches TRBD2 (5 bases). DNA for the CDR3: TGCAGCGTTGCGGGGTCCTACGAGCAGTACTTC. It is translated as CSVAGSYEQYF.